A single sample is the source of the 32 T cell receptor beta chains below, sequenced in a study of T cell repertoires in cytomegalovirus infection. These receptors' antigens are unknown. TCRdb itself ran the reads through MiXCR, one entry per CDR3 protein. This table holds approximately 1,000,000 distinct CDR3 sequences, more than 25% found once. The specimen comprised cultured CD8+ T cells from PBMCs, sampled from culture after CMV antigen stimulation. Every receptor here comes from a human donor in good health (CMV status not recorded). Some clones in this sample may be carry-over from other donors' samples.

CDR3 sequence (DNA): TGTGCCAGCAGGCATCCAGGGGGGGACACTGAAGCTTTCTTT. Encoded protein: CASRHPGGDTEAFF. This chain uses TRBV12-3 or TRBV12-4 with TRBJ1-1; 7 bases agree with TRBD1. The V and J ends lost 6 bases and 3 bases, in that order; junction bases with no gene match: 7. This CDR3 spans 14 amino acids.

This clonotype was observed a few times. This chain uses TRBV7-6 with TRBJ1-6; 9 nucleotides match TRBD1. The germline V gene has CDR1 SGHVS and CDR2 FNYEAQ. The length of the CDR3 is 18 residues. V trimming: 2 bases; J trimming: 6 bases; junction bases outside the gene matches: 11. This chain's CDR3 is CASSLSIEGGQGNSPLHF. The DNA for the CDR3 is TGTGCCAGCAGCTTATCCATTGAAGGGGGACAGGGTAATTCACCCCTCCACTTT.

The sample holds a few counts of this clonotype. This sequence joins TRBV9 and TRBJ1-1; D ambiguous. This CDR3 has 12 amino acids. V dropped 6 bases and J dropped 3 bases, with 9 bases sitting between them. CDR1 is SGDLS, CDR2 YYNGEE, per germline. In DNA, the CDR3 is TGTGCCAGCACCCCAATGGACACTGAAGCTTTCTTT. Protein: CASTPMDTEAFF.

This clonotype came up a few times. This sequence joins TRBV4-1 and TRBJ1-2; 7 bases map to TRBD1. Germline CDR1 MGHRA, CDR2 YSYEKL. The trim removed 2 bases at V and 2 bases at J, leaving 26 bases unmatched. The CDR3 runs to 22 residues. CDR3 residues: CASSQTQTGQELARNFNYGYTF. The CDR3 bases are TGCGCCAGCAGCCAAACCCAGACAGGACAGGAGCTGGCCCGTAACTTCAACTATGGCTACACCTTC.

This clonotype was seen only a few times. One junction end disagrees with the germline gene, perhaps due to a read error. The rearrangement uses TRBV20-1 and TRBJ2-4; the D gene is possibly TRBD1 (5 bases). CDR3 length: 11 residues. Germline V gene lookup returns CDR1 DFQATT and CDR2 SNEGSKA (reference sequence). For the CDR3, the DNA is TGCAGTGCTAGAGATGGGGCAGACCCAAGGTTC. This codes for CSARDGADPRF.

This chain joins TRBV6-1 and TRBJ1-4, with D unclear. Germline V CDR1 and CDR2: MNHNS, SASEGT. V lost 6 bases to trimming and J lost 1 base, with 12 bases between them. This CDR3 region has 15 residues. The CDR3 here is CASSESRGTNEKLFF. For the CDR3, the DNA is TGTGCCAGCAGCGAATCGAGAGGAACTAATGAAAAACTGTTTTTT.

At least ten counts were recorded for this clonotype. The V and J genes are TRBV6-5 and TRBJ1-1; possible D gene TRBD1, 5 bases. The germline V gene has CDR1 MNHEY and CDR2 SVGAGI. The CDR3 spans 13 residues. Trimming removed 4 bases at V and 2 bases at J, with 8 bases between. The CDR3 loop is CASSSRDNTEAFF. DNA of the CDR3: TGTGCCAGCAGTTCCAGGGATAACACTGAAGCTTTCTTT.

The V call is TRBV6-8, the J call TRBJ2-1, with D hard to call. Germline CDR1 and CDR2: MNHGY and SAAAGT. V dropped 5 bases and J dropped 0 bases, with 11 bases sitting between them. The CDR3 has 15 residues. The CDR3 bases are TGTGCCAGCAGTGGTCGACTGAACTCCTACAATGAGCAGTTCTTC. Protein: CASSGRLNSYNEQFF.

This clonotype was recorded at least ten times. The chain uses TRBV7-9 and TRBJ2-1; a possible D gene is TRBD1 (6 bases). Germline loops: CDR1 SEHNR, CDR2 FQNEAQ (reference sequence). The length of the CDR3 is 14 residues. V was shortened by 1 base and J by 2 bases, with 6 bases between the two germline ends. For the CDR3, the DNA is TGTGCCAGCAGCTTAGACAGGGCCTACAATGAGCAGTTCTTC. It translates to CASSLDRAYNEQFF.

This clonotype was seen at least ten times. CDR3 residues: CASSFRAADKAPRTPATNEKLFF. The CDR3 DNA sequence: TGTGCCAGCAGTTTCCGGGCCGCAGATAAAGCCCCACGTACCCCTGCAACTAATGAAAAACTGTTTTTT. The chain joins TRBV12-3 or TRBV12-4 to TRBJ1-4, with D unresolved. The CDR3 covers 23 residues. V was cut by 3 bases and J by 0 bases, with 32 bases left in between.

The J gene is TRBJ2-2, the V gene TRBV28; no reliable D call. Trimming removed 3 bases from V and 2 bases from J, with 10 bases in between. The CDR3 extends over 15 amino acids. In germline, CDR1 is MDHEN, CDR2 SYDVKM. CDR3: CASSFLSFNTGELFF. CDR3 bases: TGTGCCAGCAGTTTCCTTAGCTTCAACACCGGGGAGCTGTTTTTT.

This clonotype came up many times. The chain carries TRBV7-2 and TRBJ1-2; TRBD1 aligns across 7 bases. Germline-derived CDR1 and CDR2 are SGHTA and FQGNSA. V lost 5 bases, J lost 0 bases, and 3 bases stayed unmatched. The CDR3 covers 14 residues. CDR3 sequence reads: CASSEGQSNYGYTF. The CDR3, as DNA: TGTGCCAGCAGCGAGGGACAGTCTAACTATGGCTACACCTTC.

V is TRBV19 and J is TRBJ1-1, with D uncertain. The CDR3 has 13 residues. Trimming shortened V by 3 bases and J by 4 bases, and 9 bases separated the two germline ends. Looked up from germline, CDR1 is LNHDA and CDR2 is SQIVND (reference sequence). This CDR3 is CASSMSIRTEAFF. DNA for the CDR3: TGTGCCAGTAGTATGTCTATACGCACTGAAGCTTTCTTT.

This clonotype turned up a few times. At one boundary the junction diverges from the germline segment, which might be a read error. The V gene is TRBV7-9, the J gene TRBJ2-2, with D perhaps matching TRBD2 (5 bases). Germline values: CDR1 SEHNR, CDR2 FQNEAQ (reference sequence). CDR3 length: 16 residues. The CDR3 DNA reads as TGTGCCAGCAGTCCCCGCGGGCAACCGAACGCCGGGGAGCTGTTTTTT. This codes for CASSPRGQPNAGELFF.

The J gene is TRBJ2-5, the V gene TRBV12-3 or TRBV12-4; TRBD2 is a possible D gene (6 bases). V lost 3 bases, J lost 5 bases, and 10 bases lay in between. This CDR3 is built from 13 residues. The CDR3 DNA reads TGTGCCAGCAGTTTCCCTGCGGGGGAGACCCAGTACTTC. Its translation is CASSFPAGETQYF.

This clonotype was seen a handful of times. The chain uses TRBV24-1 and TRBJ2-3, with D unresolved. The germline V gene encodes CDR1 KGHDR and CDR2 SFDVKD. This CDR3 is 16 amino acids long. The germline V and J ends were trimmed by 3 bases and 4 bases, with 16 bases remaining between them. As DNA, the CDR3 is TGTGCCACCAGTGATCCCCTGTCCCCGGGCGCAGATACGCAGTATTTT. Translation gives CATSDPLSPGADTQYF.

This rearrangement joins TRBV2 to TRBJ2-1; D possibly corresponds to TRBD1 (6 bases). The CDR3 contains 11 residues. V was cut by 7 bases and J by 9 bases, with 10 bases left in between. The germline gives CDR1 SNHLY, CDR2 FYNNEI. CDR3 nucleotide sequence: TGTGCCAGCAATGGGGGCGGTGAGCAGTTCTTC. Protein: CASNGGGEQFF.

This clonotype was seen repeatedly, ten times or more. J is TRBJ2-3 and V is TRBV7-2; the match to TRBD2 covers 11 bases. CDR3 length: 15 amino acids. V gave up 4 bases and J gave up 5 bases; unmatched junction bases: 5. From germline, CDR1 is SGHTA and CDR2 FQGNSA. The CDR3 sequence: CASSSTSGVKDTQYF. The CDR3 coding sequence is TGTGCCAGCAGCTCGACTAGCGGGGTGAAAGATACGCAGTATTTT. Complete variable domain (other parts from reference TRBV7-2 and TRBJ2-3): GAGVSQSPSNKVTEKGKDVELRCDPISGHTALYWYRQSLGQGLEFLIYFQGNSAPDKSGLPSDRFSAERTGGSVSTLTIQRTQQEDSAVYLCASSSTSGVKDTQYFGPGTRLTVL.

There are a few counts of this clonotype. Here the CDR3 reads CASSWGLGNTEAFF. In DNA form, the CDR3 reads TGTGCCAGCAGTTGGGGACTGGGGAACACTGAAGCTTTCTTT. This rearrangement joins TRBV27 to TRBJ1-1; possibly TRBD1 for D (5 bases). The CDR3 extends over 14 amino acids. V gave up 4 bases and J gave up 1 base, with 10 bases separating them. Per germline, CDR1 MNHEY and CDR2 SMNVEV (reference sequence).

This clonotype was detected once. The gene calls are TRBV20-1 and TRBJ1-1; possible D gene TRBD1, 5 bases. Germline V gives CDR1 DFQATT, CDR2 SNEGSKA (reference sequence). Trimming took 6 bases from V and 1 from J, leaving 12 bases between them. This CDR3 comprises 13 residues. CDR3 sequence reads: CSASAGTNTEAFF. The CDR3 nucleotides are TGCAGTGCCAGTGCAGGGACGAACACTGAAGCTTTCTTT.

V usage is TRBV11-2 and J usage is TRBJ2-4, with 10 nucleotides matching TRBD2. CDR1 and CDR2 (germline): SGHAT, FQNNGV. V was clipped by 3 bases and J by 7 bases; unmatched bases: 6. The CDR3 has 15 residues. The CDR3 nucleotides read TGTGCCAGCAGCTTTCCCGAGCGGGGGGGGAACATTCAGTACTTC. Protein sequence: CASSFPERGGNIQYF.

The rearrangement joins TRBV12-3 or TRBV12-4 to TRBJ2-5, with 8 bases identical to TRBD1. The CDR3 is 13 residues long. Losses at the gene ends were 6 bases for V and 5 bases for J; bases not matched to a gene: 5. The CDR3 here is CASRDRGRETQYF. In nucleotides, the CDR3 is TGTGCCAGCAGAGACAGGGGACGGGAGACCCAGTACTTC.

The J gene is TRBJ2-2, the V gene TRBV14; no reliable D call. CDR3 length equals 15 residues. Germline V CDR1 and CDR2: SGHDN, FVKESK. Deletions cut 3 bases from V and 1 base from J, with 9 bases between. CDR3 bases: TGTGCCAGCAGCCATATAGTGGGGAACACCGGGGAGCTGTTTTTT. The encoded protein is CASSHIVGNTGELFF.

This chain connects TRBV6-6 to TRBJ2-3; 10 nucleotides match TRBD2. Per the germline V gene, CDR1 is MNHNY and CDR2 is SVGAGI (reference sequence). The CDR3 is made up of 16 amino acids. The V segment lost 6 bases and the J segment 1 base; nucleotides outside the gene matches: 7. CDR3 sequence: CASRPLAGDRTDTQYF. The CDR3, as DNA: TGTGCCAGCAGACCGCTAGCGGGAGACCGCACAGATACGCAGTATTTT.

The V and J genes are TRBV25-1 and TRBJ2-5, with TRBD2 matching 8 bases. V lost 1 base to trimming and J lost 5 bases; unmatched junction nucleotides: 3. The germline V gene encodes CDR1 MGHDK and CDR2 SYGVNS. The CDR3 is 14 amino acids. CDR3 nucleotide sequence: TGTGCCAGCAGTGAATGGGGCGGGGGGGAGACCCAGTACTTC. Its protein product is CASSEWGGGETQYF. The full variable domain, with the rest looked up from reference TRBV25-1 and TRBJ2-5, is EADIYQTPRYLVIGTGKKITLECSQTMGHDKMYWYQQDPGMELHLIHYSYGVNSTEKGDLSSESTVSRIRTEHFPLTLESARPSHTSQYLCASSEWGGGETQYFGPGTRLLVL.

The rearrangement uses TRBV7-9 and TRBJ2-7, with no clear D. This CDR3 spans 12 amino acids. The germline gives CDR1 SEHNR, CDR2 FQNEAQ (reference sequence). V lost 5 bases, J lost 2 bases, and 7 bases lay in between. The CDR3 here is CASSPHTYEQYF. Written as DNA, the CDR3 is TGTGCCAGCAGCCCTCATACCTACGAGCAGTACTTC.

This clonotype has only a few counts. The V and J genes are TRBV19 and TRBJ1-5; D is possibly TRBD1 (6 bases). The CDR3 totals 15 residues. Germline V gene data show CDR1 as LNHDA and CDR2 as SQIVND (reference sequence). V dropped 8 bases and J dropped 1 base, with 15 bases sitting between them. In DNA form, the CDR3 reads TGTGCCAGTTTACAGGGAAGGGCCAGCAATCAGCCCCAGCATTTT. It yields the protein CASLQGRASNQPQHF.

This clonotype has a single count. The chain uses TRBV5-1 and TRBJ2-3; 7 bases map to TRBD2. The V gene's germline CDR1 is SGHRS and CDR2 YFSETQ. This CDR3 is 15 amino acids long. Unmatched junction bases numbered 16, after V lost 4 bases and J lost 11 bases. The CDR3 DNA reads TGCGCCAGCAGCCTGACAATCGGGGGGTCGGCTTGGCAGTATTTT. This translates into CASSLTIGGSAWQYF.

The chain links TRBV19 to TRBJ1-5; D is uncertain. The CDR3 has 15 residues. CDR1 is LNHDA and CDR2 is SQIVND in the germline V gene (reference sequence). V lost 6 bases and J lost 2, with 14 bases in between. CDR3 sequence reads: CASSLLPGGNQPQHF. CDR3 bases: TGTGCCAGTAGCCTACTCCCAGGAGGCAATCAGCCCCAGCATTTT.

CDR3 loop: CASSPERGRNQPQHF. CDR3 nucleotides: TGTGCCAGCAGCCCTGAGCGGGGGAGAAATCAGCCCCAGCATTTT. The V call is TRBV7-6, the J call TRBJ1-5; possibly TRBD1 for D (5 bases). The CDR3 has 15 amino acids. Germline V gene data show CDR1 as SGHVS and CDR2 as FNYEAQ. The V gene lost 5 bases and the J gene lost 4 bases, with 15 bases spanning the gap. The variable domain in full, completed from reference TRBV7-6 and TRBJ1-5, reads GAGVSQSPRYKVTKRGQDVALRCDPISGHVSLYWYRQALGQGPEFLTYFNYEAQQDKSGLPNDRFSAERPEGSISTLTIQRTEQRDSAMYRCASSPERGRNQPQHFGDGTRLSIL.

The chain joins TRBV13 to TRBJ2-1, with D unclear. From germline, CDR1 is PRHDT and CDR2 FYEKMQ (reference sequence). The CDR3 consists of 14 residues. The germline V and J ends were trimmed by 1 base and 3 bases, with 7 bases remaining between them. The CDR3 loop is CASSLVQDYNEQFF. The CDR3 DNA is TGTGCCAGCAGCTTAGTTCAAGACTACAATGAGCAGTTCTTC.

The chain employs TRBV12-3 or TRBV12-4 and TRBJ1-5; the match to TRBD1 covers 9 bases. V lost 4 bases to trimming and J lost 9 bases; unmatched junction nucleotides: 19. This CDR3 comprises 18 residues. The CDR3 coding sequence is TGTGCCAGCAGTTCCTCCCGGGACAGGGTGGGGGGCAATAGGCCCCAGCATTTT. Protein: CASSSSRDRVGGNRPQHF.